Detailed here is one T cell receptor beta chain. Produced via immunoSEQ multiplex PCR; TCRdb's table is partial and in-frame only. The sample shows some 220,000 clones, approximately 85% of them seen only once. These data are taken from a study of blood T cell repertoires in COVID-19. Germline values: CDR1 LGHNT, CDR2 FRNRAP. V was shortened by 5 bases and J by 0 bases, with 13 bases between the two germline ends. The CDR3 loop spans 15 amino acids. The TCR originated in a woman aged 70 to 79 with COVID-19, enrolled during active disease. The material sequenced was peripheral blood. This chain uses TRBV12-5 with TRBJ1-2; D perhaps matches TRBD1 (5 bases). CDR3 protein: CASGINRLANYGYTF. The CDR3 coding sequence is TGTGCTAGTGGTATCAACAGGCTAGCTAACTATGGCTACACCTTC.